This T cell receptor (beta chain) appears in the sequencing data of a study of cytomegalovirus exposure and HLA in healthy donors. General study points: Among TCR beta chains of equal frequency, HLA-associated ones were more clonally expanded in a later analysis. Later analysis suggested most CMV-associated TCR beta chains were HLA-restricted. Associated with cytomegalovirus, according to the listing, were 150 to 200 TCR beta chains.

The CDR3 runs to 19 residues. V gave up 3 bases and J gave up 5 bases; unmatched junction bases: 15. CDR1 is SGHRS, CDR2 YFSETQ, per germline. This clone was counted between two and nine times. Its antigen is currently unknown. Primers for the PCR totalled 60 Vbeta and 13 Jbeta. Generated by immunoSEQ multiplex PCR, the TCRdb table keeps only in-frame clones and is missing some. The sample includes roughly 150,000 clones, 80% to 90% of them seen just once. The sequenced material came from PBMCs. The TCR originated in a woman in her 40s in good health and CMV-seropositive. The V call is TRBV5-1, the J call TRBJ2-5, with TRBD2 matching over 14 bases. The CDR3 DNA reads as TGCGCCAGCAGCTCCTTTCCCGGGACTAGCGGGGGATCGAGGGAGACCCAGTACTTC. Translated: CASSSFPGTSGGSRETQYF.